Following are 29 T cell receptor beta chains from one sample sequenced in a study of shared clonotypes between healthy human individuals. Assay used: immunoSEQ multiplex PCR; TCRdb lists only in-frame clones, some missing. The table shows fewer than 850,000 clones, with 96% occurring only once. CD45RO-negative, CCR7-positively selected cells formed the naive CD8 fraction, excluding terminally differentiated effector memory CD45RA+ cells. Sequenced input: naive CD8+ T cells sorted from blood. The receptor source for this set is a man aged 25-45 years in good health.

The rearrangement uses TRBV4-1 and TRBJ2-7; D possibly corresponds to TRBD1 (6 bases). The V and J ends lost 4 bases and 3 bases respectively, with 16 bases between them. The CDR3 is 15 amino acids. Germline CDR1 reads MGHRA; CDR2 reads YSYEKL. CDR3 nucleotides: TGCGCCAGCAGCCCGTCTTCGGGACAATACTACGAGCAGTACTTC. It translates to CASSPSSGQYYEQYF.

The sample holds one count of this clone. The CDR3 spells CASDLGSGGTDTQYF. CDR3 DNA sequence: TGTGCCAGCGATCTGGGGAGTGGTGGCACAGATACGCAGTATTTT. The chain uses TRBV6-6 and TRBJ2-3; perhaps TRBD2 as D (5 bases). Germline CDR1 MNHNY, CDR2 SVGAGI (reference sequence). Deletions cut 8 bases from V and 1 base from J, with 16 bases between. CDR3 length: 15 amino acids.

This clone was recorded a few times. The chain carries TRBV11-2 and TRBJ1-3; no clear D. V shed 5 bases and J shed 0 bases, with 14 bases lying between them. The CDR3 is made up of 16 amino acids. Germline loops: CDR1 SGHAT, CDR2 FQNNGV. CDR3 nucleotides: TGTGCCAGCAGCGCAAATTTCAGAAGCTCTGGAAACACCATATATTTT. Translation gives CASSANFRSSGNTIYF.

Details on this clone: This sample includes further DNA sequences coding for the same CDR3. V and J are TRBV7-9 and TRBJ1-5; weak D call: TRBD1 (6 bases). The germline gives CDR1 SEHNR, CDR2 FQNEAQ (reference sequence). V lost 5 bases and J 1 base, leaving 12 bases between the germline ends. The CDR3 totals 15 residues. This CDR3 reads CASSLEGGSNQPQHF. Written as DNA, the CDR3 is TGTGCCAGCAGCCTCGAGGGGGGCAGCAATCAGCCCCAGCATTTT.

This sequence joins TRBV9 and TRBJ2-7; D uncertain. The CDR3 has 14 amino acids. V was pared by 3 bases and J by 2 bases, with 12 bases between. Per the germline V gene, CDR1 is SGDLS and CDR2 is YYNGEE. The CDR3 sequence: CASSAWSPAYEQYF. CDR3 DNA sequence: TGTGCCAGCAGCGCTTGGAGCCCTGCCTACGAGCAGTACTTC.

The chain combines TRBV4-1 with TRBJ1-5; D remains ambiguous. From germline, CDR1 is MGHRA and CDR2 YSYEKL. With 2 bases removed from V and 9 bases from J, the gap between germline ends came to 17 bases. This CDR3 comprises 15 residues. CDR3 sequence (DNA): TGCGCCAGCAGCCAACCTGGACGGAGCGCGGTGCCCCAGCATTTT. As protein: CASSQPGRSAVPQHF.

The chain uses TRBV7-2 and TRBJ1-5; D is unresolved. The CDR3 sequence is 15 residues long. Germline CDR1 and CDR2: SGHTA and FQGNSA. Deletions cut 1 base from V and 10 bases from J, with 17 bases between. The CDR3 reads CASSLDGLSLSPQHF. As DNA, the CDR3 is TGTGCCAGCAGCTTAGACGGCCTTTCACTCAGCCCCCAGCATTTT.

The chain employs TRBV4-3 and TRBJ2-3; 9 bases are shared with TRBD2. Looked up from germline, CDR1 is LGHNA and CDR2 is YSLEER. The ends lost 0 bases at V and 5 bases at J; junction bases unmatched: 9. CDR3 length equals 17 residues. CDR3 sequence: CASSQDRAGGPRDTQYF. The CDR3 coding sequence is TGCGCCAGCAGCCAAGATCGGGCGGGAGGGCCGAGAGATACGCAGTATTTT.

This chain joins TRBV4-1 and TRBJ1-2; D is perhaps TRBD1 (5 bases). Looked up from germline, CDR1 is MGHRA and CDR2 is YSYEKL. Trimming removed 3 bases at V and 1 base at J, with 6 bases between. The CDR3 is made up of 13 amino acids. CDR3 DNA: TGCGCCAGCAGCCAGGGGGGTAACTATGGCTACACCTTC. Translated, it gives CASSQGGNYGYTF.

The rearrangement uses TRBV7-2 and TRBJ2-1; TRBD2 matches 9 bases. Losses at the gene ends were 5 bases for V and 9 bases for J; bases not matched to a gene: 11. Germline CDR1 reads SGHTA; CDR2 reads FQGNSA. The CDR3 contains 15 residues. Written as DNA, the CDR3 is TGTGCCAGCAGCATTGGACTAGCGTCTATACTTGAGCAGTTCTTC. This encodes CASSIGLASILEQFF.

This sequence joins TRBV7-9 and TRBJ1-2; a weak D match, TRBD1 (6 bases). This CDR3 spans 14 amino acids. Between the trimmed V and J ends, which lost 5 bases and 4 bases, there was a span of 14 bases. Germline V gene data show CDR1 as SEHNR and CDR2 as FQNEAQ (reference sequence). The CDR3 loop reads CASSVPTGLYGYTF. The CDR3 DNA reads TGTGCCAGCAGCGTCCCGACAGGACTCTATGGCTACACCTTC.

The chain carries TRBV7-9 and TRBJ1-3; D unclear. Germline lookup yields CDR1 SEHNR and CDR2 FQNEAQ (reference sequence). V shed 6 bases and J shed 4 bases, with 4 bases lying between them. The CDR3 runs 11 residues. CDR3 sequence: CASRSGNTIYF. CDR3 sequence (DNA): TGTGCCAGCAGATCCGGAAACACCATATATTTT.

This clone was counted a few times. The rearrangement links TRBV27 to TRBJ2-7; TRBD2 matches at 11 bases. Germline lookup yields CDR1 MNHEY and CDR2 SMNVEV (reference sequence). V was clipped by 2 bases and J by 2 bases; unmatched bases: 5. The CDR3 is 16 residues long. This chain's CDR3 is CASSLLGTSGPYEQYF. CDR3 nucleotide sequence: TGTGCCAGCAGTTTACTAGGGACTAGCGGCCCCTACGAGCAGTACTTC.

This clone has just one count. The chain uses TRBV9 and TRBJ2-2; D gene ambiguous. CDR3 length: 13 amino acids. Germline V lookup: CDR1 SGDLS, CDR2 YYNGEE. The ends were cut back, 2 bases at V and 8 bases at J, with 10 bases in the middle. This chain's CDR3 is CASSVLDVGELFF. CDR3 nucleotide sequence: TGTGCCAGCAGCGTCTTGGACGTGGGGGAGCTGTTTTTT.

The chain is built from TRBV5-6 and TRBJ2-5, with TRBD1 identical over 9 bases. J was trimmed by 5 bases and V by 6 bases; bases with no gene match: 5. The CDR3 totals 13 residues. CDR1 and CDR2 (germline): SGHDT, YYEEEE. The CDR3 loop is CASKPTGGETQYF. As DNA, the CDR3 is TGTGCCAGCAAACCGACAGGGGGGGAGACCCAGTACTTC.

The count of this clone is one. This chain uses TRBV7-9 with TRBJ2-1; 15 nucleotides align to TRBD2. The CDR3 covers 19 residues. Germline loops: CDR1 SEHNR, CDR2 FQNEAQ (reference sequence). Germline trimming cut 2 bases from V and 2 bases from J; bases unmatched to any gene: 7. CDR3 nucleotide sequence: TGTGCCAGCAGCTTATTAGGACTAGCGGGAGGGGGGACCTACAATGAGCAGTTCTTC. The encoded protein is CASSLLGLAGGGTYNEQFF.

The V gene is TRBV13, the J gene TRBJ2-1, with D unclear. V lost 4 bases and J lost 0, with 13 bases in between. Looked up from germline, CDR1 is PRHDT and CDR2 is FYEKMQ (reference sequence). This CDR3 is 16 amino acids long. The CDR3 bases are TGTGCCAGCAGCTACTCGACCCGACCCTCCTACAATGAGCAGTTCTTC. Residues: CASSYSTRPSYNEQFF.

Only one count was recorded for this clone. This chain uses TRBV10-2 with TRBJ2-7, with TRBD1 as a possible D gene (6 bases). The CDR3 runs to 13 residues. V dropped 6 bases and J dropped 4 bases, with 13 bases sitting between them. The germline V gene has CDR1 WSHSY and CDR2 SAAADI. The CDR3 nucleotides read TGCGCCAGCAGAACGGGACAAATATACGAGCAGTACTTC. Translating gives CASRTGQIYEQYF.

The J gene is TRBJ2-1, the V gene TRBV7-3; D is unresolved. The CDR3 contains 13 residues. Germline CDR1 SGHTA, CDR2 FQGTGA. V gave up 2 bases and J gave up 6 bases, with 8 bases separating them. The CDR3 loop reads CASSLQAANEQFF. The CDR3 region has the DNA TGTGCCAGCAGCTTACAGGCAGCCAATGAGCAGTTCTTC.

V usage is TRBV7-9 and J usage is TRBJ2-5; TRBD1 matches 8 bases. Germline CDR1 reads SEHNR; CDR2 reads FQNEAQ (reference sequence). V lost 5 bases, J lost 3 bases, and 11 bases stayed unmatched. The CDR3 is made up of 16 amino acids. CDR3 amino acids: CASSGRTGYVEETQYF. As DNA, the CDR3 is TGTGCCAGCAGCGGGCGGACAGGGTACGTGGAAGAGACCCAGTACTTC.

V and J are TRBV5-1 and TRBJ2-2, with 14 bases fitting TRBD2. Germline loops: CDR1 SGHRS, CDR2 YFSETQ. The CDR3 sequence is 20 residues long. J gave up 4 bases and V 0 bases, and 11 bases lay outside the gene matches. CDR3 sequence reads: CASSLGDKGLAGAGTGELFF. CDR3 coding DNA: TGCGCCAGCAGCTTGGGAGACAAGGGACTAGCGGGAGCAGGCACCGGGGAGCTGTTTTTT.

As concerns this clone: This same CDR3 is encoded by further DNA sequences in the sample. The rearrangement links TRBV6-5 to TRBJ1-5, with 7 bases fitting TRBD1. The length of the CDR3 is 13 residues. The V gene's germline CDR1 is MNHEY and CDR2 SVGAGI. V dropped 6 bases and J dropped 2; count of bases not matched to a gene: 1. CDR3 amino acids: CASRQGGNQPQHF. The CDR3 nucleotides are TGTGCCAGCAGGCAGGGGGGCAATCAGCCCCAGCATTTT.

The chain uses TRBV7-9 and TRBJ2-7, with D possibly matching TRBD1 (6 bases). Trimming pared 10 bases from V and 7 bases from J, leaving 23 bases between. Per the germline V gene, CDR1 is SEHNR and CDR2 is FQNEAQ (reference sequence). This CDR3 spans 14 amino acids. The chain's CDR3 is CATSPINRETEQYF. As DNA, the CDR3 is TGTGCCACGAGTCCCATAAACAGGGAAACGGAGCAGTACTTC.

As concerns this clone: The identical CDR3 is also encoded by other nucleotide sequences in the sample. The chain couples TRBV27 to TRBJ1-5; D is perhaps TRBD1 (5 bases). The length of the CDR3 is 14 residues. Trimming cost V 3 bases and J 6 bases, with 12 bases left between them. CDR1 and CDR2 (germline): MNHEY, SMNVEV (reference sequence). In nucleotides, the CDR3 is TGTGCCAGCAGTTTCGGTCAGGGTGGTCAGCCCCAGCATTTT. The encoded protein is CASSFGQGGQPQHF.

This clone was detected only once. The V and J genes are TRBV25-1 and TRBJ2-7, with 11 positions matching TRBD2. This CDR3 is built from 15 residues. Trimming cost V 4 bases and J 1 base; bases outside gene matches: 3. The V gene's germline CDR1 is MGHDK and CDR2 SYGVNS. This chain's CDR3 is CASSAWTSGSYEQYF. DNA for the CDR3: TGTGCCAGCAGTGCATGGACTAGCGGGTCCTACGAGCAGTACTTC.

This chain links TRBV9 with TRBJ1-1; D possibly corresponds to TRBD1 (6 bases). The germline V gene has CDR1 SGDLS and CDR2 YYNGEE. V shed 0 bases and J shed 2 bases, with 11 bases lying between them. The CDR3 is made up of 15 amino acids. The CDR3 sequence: CASSVVGGFNTEAFF. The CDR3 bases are TGTGCCAGCAGCGTAGTCGGGGGCTTCAACACTGAAGCTTTCTTT.

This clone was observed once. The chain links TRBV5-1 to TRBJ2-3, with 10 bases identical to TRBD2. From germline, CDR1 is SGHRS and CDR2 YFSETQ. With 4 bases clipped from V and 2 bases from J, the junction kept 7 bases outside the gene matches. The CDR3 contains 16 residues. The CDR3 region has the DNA TGCGCCAGCAGCGCGTCAGCGGGAGGGTTCACAGATACGCAGTATTTT. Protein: CASSASAGGFTDTQYF.

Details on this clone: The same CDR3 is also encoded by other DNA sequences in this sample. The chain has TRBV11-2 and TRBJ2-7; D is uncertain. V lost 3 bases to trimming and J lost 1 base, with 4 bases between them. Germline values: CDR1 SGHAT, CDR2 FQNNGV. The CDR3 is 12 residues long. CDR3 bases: TGTGCCAGCAGCTTTTCTTCCTACGAGCAGTACTTC. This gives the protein CASSFSSYEQYF.

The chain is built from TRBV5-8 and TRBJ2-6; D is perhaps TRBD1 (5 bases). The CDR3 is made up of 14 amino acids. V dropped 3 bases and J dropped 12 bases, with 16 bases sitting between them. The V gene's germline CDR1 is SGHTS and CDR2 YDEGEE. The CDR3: CASSSFDSRPVLTF. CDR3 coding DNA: TGTGCCAGCAGCTCCTTTGACAGTCGGCCCGTCCTGACTTTC.